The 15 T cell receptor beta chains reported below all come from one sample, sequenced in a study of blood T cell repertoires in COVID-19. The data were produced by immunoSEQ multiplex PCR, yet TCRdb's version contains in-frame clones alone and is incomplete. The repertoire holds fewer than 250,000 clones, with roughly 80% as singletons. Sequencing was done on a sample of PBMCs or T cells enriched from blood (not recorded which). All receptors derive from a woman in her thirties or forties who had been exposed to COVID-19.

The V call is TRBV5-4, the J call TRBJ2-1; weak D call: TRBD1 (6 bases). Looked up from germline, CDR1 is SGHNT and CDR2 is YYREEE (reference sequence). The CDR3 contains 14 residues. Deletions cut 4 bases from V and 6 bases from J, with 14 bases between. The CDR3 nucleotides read TGTGCCAGCAGCCCGACAGGTGCCATCAATGAGCAGTTCTTC. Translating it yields CASSPTGAINEQFF.

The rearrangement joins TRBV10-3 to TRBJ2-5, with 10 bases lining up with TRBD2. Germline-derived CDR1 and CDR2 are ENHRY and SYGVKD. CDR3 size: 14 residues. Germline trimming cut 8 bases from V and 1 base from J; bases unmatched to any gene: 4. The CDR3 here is CAISERGGQETQYF. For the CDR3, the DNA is TGTGCCATCTCGGAGCGGGGGGGCCAAGAGACCCAGTACTTC.

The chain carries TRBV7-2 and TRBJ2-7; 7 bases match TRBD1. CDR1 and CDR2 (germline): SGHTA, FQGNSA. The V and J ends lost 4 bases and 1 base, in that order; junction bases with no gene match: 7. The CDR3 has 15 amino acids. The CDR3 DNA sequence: TGTGCCAGCAGCTCACCGCAGACAGGGTCCTACGAGCAGTACTTC. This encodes CASSSPQTGSYEQYF.

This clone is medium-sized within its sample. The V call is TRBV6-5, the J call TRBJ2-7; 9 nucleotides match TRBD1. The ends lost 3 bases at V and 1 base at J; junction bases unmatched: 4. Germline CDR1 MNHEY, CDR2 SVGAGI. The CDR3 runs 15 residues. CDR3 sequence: CASSYTGGSSYEQYF. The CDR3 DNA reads TGTGCCAGCAGTTATACAGGGGGCTCATCCTACGAGCAGTACTTC.

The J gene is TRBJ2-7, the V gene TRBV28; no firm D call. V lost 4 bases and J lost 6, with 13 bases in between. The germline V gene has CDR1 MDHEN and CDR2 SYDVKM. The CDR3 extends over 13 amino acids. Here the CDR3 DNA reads TGTGCCAGCAGTTCCCCCCTCCACGGCGAGCAGTACTTC. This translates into CASSSPLHGEQYF.

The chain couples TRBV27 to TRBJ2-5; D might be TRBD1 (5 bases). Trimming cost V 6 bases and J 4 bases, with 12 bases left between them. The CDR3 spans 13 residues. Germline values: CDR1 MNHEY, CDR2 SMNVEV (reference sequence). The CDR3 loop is CASRQTVRETQYF. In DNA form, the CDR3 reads TGTGCCAGCAGGCAGACAGTACGAGAGACCCAGTACTTC.

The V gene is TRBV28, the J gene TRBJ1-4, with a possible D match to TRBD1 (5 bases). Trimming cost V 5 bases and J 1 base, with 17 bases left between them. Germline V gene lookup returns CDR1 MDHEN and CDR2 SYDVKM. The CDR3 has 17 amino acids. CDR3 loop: CASSGGDSGRTNEKLFF. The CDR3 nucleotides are TGTGCCAGCAGTGGGGGGGATTCGGGGAGAACTAATGAAAAACTGTTTTTT.

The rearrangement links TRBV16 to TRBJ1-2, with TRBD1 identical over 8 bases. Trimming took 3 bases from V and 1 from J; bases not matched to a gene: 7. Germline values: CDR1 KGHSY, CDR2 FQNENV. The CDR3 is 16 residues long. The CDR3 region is CASSQGTGGINYGYTF. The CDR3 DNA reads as TGTGCCAGCAGCCAGGGGACAGGTGGAATTAACTATGGCTACACCTTC.

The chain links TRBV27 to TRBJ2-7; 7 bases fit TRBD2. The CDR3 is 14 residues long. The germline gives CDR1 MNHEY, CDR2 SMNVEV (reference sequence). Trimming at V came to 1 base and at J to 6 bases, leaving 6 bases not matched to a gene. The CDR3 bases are TGTGCCAGCAGTTTATGGACTAGAATAGGCGAGCAGTACTTC. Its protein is CASSLWTRIGEQYF.

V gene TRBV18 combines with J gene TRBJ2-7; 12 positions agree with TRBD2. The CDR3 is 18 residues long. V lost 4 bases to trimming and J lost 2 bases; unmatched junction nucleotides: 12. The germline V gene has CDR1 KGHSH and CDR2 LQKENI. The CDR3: CASSQTALAGGTTYEQYF. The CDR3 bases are TGTGCCAGCTCACAAACTGCGCTAGCGGGGGGGACTACCTACGAGCAGTACTTC.

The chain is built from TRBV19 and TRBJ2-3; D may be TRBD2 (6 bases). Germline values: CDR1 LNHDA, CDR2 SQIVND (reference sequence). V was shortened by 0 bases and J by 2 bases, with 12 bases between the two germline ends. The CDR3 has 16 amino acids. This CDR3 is CASSIDPLAPTDTQYF. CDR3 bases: TGTGCCAGTAGTATAGACCCACTAGCCCCCACAGATACGCAGTATTTT.

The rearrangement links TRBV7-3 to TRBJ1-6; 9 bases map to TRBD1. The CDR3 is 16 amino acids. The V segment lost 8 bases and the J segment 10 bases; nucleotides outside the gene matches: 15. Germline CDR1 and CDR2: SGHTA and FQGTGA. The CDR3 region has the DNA TGTGCCAGCGGGCCTAGGACAGGGGAATTGAAATCACCCCTCCACTTT. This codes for CASGPRTGELKSPLHF.

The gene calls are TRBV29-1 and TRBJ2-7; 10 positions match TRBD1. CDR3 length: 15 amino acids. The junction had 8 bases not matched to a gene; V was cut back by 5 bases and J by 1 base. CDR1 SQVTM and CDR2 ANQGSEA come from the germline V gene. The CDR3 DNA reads TGCAGCGTTCCCGGGACAGGGGACCTGTCCTACGAGCAGTACTTC. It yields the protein CSVPGTGDLSYEQYF.

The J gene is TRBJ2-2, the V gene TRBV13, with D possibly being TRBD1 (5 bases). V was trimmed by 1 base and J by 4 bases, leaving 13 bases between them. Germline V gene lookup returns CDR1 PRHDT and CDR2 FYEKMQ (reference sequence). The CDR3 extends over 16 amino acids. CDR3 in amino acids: CASSLAAGQSTGELFF. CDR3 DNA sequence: TGTGCCAGCAGCTTAGCAGCAGGGCAGAGCACCGGGGAGCTGTTTTTT.

The chain's CDR3 is CASSLLRRNTEAFF. CDR3 nucleotide sequence: TGTGCCAGCAGCTTACTTCGGAGGAACACTGAAGCTTTCTTT. V usage is TRBV7-2 and J usage is TRBJ1-1; D not certain. Germline V CDR1 and CDR2: SGHTA, FQGNSA. Trimming cost V 2 bases and J 1 base, with 8 bases left between them. This CDR3 region has 14 residues.